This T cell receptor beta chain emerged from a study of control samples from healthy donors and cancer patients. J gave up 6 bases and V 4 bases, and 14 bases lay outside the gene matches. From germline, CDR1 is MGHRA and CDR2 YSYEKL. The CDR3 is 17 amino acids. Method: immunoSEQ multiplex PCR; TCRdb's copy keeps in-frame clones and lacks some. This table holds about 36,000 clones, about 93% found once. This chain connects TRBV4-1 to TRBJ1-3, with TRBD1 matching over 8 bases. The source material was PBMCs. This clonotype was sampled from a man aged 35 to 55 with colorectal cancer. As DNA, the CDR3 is TGCGCCAGCAGCCTCGTACCTCAGGGGGCGATGGAAAACACCATATATTTT. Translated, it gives CASSLVPQGAMENTIYF.